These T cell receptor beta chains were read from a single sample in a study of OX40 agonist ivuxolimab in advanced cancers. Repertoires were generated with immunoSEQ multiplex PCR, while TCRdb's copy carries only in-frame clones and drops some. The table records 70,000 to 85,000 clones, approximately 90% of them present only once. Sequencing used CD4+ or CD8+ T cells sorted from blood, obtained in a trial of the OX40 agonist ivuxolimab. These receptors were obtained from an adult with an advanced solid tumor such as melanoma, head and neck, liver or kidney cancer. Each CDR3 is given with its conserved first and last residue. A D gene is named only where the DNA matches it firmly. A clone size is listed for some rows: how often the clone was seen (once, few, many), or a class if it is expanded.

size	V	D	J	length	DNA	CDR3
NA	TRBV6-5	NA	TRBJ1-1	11	TGTGCCAGCAGGGGGGGATCTGAAGCTTTCTTT	CASRGGSEAFF
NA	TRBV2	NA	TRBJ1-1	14	NA	CASILEQMNTEAFF
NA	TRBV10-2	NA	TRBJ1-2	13	TGCGCCACCAGTTTACGTTGGGACTATGGCTACACCTTC	CATSLRWDYGYTF
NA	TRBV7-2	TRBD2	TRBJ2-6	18	TGTGCCAGCAGCCCGGGACTAGCGGGGAACGCTGGGGCCAACGTCCTGACTTTC	CASSPGLAGNAGANVLTF
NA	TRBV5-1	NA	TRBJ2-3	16	TGCGCCAGCAGCTTGGGGGCTCCTGCTAGCACAGATACGCAGTATTTT	CASSLGAPASTDTQYF
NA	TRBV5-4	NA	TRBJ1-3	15	TGTGCCAGCAGCTTTACCCCCCTCTCTGGAAACACCATATATTTT	CASSFTPLSGNTIYF
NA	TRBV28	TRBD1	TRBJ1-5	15	TGTGCCAGCAGCCGGAAGGGACAGGGTCAACAGCCCCAGCATTTT	CASSRKGQGQQPQHF
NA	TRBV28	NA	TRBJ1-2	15	TGTGCCAGCAGTTTCCCTGGCGGAGCTAACTATGGCTACACCTTC	CASSFPGGANYGYTF
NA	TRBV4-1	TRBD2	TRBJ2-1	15	TGCGCCAGCAGCCTCACTAGCGGGAGGCTCGATGAGCAGTTCTTC	CASSLTSGRLDEQFF
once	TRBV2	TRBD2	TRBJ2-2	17	TGTGCCAGCATGGGGACTAGCGGGAATTATCGGACCGGGGAGCTGTTTTTT	CASMGTSGNYRTGELFF